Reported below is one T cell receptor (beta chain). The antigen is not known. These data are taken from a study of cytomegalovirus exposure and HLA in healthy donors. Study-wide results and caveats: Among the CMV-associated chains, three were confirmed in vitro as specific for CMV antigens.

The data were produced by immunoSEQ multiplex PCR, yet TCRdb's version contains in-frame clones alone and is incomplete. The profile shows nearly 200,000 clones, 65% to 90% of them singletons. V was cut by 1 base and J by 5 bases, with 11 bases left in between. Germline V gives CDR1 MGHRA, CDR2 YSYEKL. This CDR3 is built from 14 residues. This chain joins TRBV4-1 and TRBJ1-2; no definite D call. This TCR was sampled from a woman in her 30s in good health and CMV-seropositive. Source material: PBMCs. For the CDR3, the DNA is TGCGCCAGCAGCCAAGTCTTGACTATATATGGCTACACCTTC. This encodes CASSQVLTIYGYTF.